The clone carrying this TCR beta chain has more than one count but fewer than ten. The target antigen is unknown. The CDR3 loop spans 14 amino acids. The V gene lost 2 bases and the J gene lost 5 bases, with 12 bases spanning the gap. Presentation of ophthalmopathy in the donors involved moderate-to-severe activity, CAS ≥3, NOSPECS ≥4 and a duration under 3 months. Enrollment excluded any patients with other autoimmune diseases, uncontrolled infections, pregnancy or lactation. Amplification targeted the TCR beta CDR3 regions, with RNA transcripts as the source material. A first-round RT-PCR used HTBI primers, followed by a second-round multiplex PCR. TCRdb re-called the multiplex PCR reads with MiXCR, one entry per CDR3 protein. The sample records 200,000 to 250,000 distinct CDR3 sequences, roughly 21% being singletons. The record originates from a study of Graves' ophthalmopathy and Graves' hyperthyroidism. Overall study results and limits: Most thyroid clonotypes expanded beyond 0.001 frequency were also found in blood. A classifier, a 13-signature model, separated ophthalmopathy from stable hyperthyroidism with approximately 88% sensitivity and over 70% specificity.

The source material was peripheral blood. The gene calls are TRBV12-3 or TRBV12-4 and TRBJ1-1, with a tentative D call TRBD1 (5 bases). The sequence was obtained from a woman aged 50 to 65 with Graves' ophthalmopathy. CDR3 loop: CASSLSQGRTEAFF. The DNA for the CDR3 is TGTGCCAGCAGTTTATCCCAGGGTAGAACTGAAGCTTTCTTT.